Sequencing of this T cell receptor (beta chain) was carried out in a study of T cells in Graves' hyperthyroidism and ophthalmopathy. Amplified TCR beta CDR3 regions derived from RNA transcripts. TCR CDR3 underwent first-round RT-PCR with the HTBI primer set. TCRdb processed the multiplex PCR reads anew with MiXCR; each CDR3 protein has one entry. The data show 300,000 to 400,000 distinct CDR3 sequences, over 11% seen once. This clonotype came up many times. The CDR3 sequence is 14 residues long. The germline gives CDR1 DFQATT, CDR2 SNEGSKA (reference sequence). Trimming at V came to 6 bases and at J to 1 base, leaving 5 bases not matched to a gene.

This rearrangement joins TRBV20-1 to TRBJ2-5, with TRBD2 matching over 10 bases. What was sequenced was blood. This clonotype originated in a woman aged 60-70 years with Graves' hyperthyroidism. Here the CDR3 reads CSARTSGFQETQYF. CDR3 coding DNA: TGCAGTGCAAGGACTAGCGGATTCCAAGAGACCCAGTACTTC.